The clone carrying this TCR beta chain was detected ten times or more. What it binds is unknown. The source of the sample is a study of T-cell reconstitution after alpha-beta-depleted transplantation in children. The study's findings and limits: Alpha-beta T cells about two months after transplant reportedly derived from several hundred expanded graft clones. T cells produced anew were the main source of T-cell counts and diversity one year after transplant. Surviving recipient T cells and thymic progenitors accounted for the high day-60 TCRbeta diversity observed in some patients.

The library targeted TCRbeta and was prepared with unique molecular identifiers. TCRdb fed the PCR reads into MiXCR, producing one record per CDR3 protein. The sample lists around 670,000 distinct CDR3 sequences, over 10% occurring once. V was cut by 0 bases and J by 6 bases, with 10 bases left in between. This CDR3 is 14 amino acids long. Germline CDR1 is SGHNT and CDR2 is YYREEE (reference sequence). This receptor was identified in a girl aged 2 to 10 with congenital amegakaryocytic thrombocytopenia, due to receive a stem cell transplant. Sample: PBMCs, taken before TCRalphabeta/CD19-depleted stem cell transplant. This chain links TRBV5-4 with TRBJ2-1; the D gene could be TRBD1 or TRBD2 (5 bases each). The CDR3 loop is CASSLGPGPNEQFF. The CDR3 DNA sequence: TGTGCCAGCAGCTTGGGACCGGGACCCAATGAGCAGTTCTTC.